This TCR beta chain was captured by sequencing in a study of blood T cell repertoires in COVID-19 (TCRdb year 2020). In the study overall: Collaborator samples came from the United States, Italy and Spain and covered acute and convalescent phases of COVID-19. The prospective study material was composed of cDNA or gDNA derived from T cells, B-cell-depleted T cells, or PBMCs. Deeply sampled blood TCRbeta repertoires from subjects exposed to, actively infected with, or recovered from COVID-19 were included in the dataset. The repertoires were released in a freely available public database meant as a resource for research on the immune response to SARS-CoV-2. Samples came from the ongoing ImmuneRACE study (first 160 participants) plus 1,254 subjects from 6 global collaborators. The sample metadata nearly always contained a de-identified subject ID, COVID-19 status, age in years and sex. HLA class I and class II types, where available, came from metadata supplied by the sample provider rather than from assay-based typing.

The CDR3, from cysteine to phenylalanine, totals 13 residues. Only the CDR3 DNA stays, 39 bases, in frame from base 1. V sheds 3 bases and J sheds 2 bases, leaving 7 bases between their ends. The germline V gene sets CDR1 to SNHLY and CDR2 to FYNNEI. Worth noting for this clone: Which antigen it targets is not known. The record has no base qualities; no much larger clone is one base away.

Collaborating institutions collected whole blood in K2EDTA tubes following their own protocols. For TCRbeta analysis, collaborators shipped samples in one of three forms: frozen whole blood, isolated PBMCs, or DNA extracted from either of those sample types. General findings and caveats noted by the study authors: How much clinical and demographic metadata was included differed by source and by participant, and the metadata was provided uncurated.

TCRbeta CDR3 regions were amplified from genomic DNA by means of the immunoSEQ Assay, a bias-controlled multiplex PCR. As for the authors' bioinformatics: Within the assay, amplification of reference gene primers was used to estimate how many nucleated cells each sample contained. To quantify the absolute abundance of each unique TCRbeta CDR3 rearrangement, sequence reads were collapsed and filtered. Productive Simpson clonality was computed per sample as the square root of Simpson's diversity index over productive rearrangements. What TCRdb holds here is the immuneACCESS table cut down to in-frame rearrangements. Part of the clones is not present; checked against another copy, under half of the missing clones reflect an unresolved V gene, and the others are unexplained. D and trimming come from the DNA, and the V and J calls and clone size come from that table. The sample has 100,000 to 120,000 clones on record, 85% of them singletons. Together, the top ten hold 4% to 5% of the sample.

The rearranged segments are TRBV2 and TRBJ1-2; perhaps TRBD1 is the D gene, with 6 bases matching. The sample comprised peripheral blood. The source of this sequence is a man aged 50 or older with acute or convalescent COVID-19. The CDR3: CASSDQGNYGYTF. The DNA is TGTGCCAGCAGTGACCAGGGGAACTATGGCTACACCTTC.